This entry is about one TCR beta chain. The sample is drawn from a study of blood T cells in healthy people across ages. Then a second PCR, running about 7 to 11 cycles, was carried out with a sample-barcoded 5' primer and a J-beta primer mix. TCRdb itself ran the 5' RACE reads through MiXCR, one entry per CDR3 protein. The sample gives 850,000 to 1,300,000 distinct CDR3 sequences, 35% to 55% of which show up once; over 15% is in the top ten. CDR3 size: 15 residues. V was pared by 2 bases and J by 4 bases, with 7 bases of the junction left unmatched. The germline V gene encodes CDR1 SGHAT and CDR2 FQNNGV.

The source material was blood. The chain links TRBV11-2 to TRBJ2-7; TRBD2 matches 8 bases. This receptor was obtained from a woman aged 55-69 years in good health. The CDR3 DNA follows: TGTGCCAGCAGCTTAACGGCGGGAGGTGTGTACGAGCAGTACTTC. Its translation: CASSLTAGGVYEQYF.